A single sample is the source of the 11 T cell receptor beta chains below, sequenced in a study of human T cells and chemical hapten exposure. Noted time point: pre-sensitization, week 0. The treatment denotes: therapeutic diphenylcyclopropenone sensitization with weekly scalp DPC. TCRdb fed the RACE reads into MiXCR, producing one record per CDR3 protein. The data hold more than 300,000 distinct CDR3 sequences, with around 5.5% observed a single time. Sample: whole blood, taken in connection with sensitization to the hapten diphenylcyclopropenone (DPC). Receptors were obtained from a young woman with alopecia areata. Some clones in this sample may be carry-over from other donors' samples.

In this sample, this clonotype turned up many times. The genes are TRBV7-2 and TRBJ2-3, with 10 bases lining up with TRBD1. The junction had 6 bases not matched to a gene; V was cut back by 4 bases and J by 5 bases. The CDR3 contains 15 residues. Germline-derived CDR1 and CDR2 are SGHTA and FQGNSA. The CDR3 coding sequence is TGTGCCAGCAGCTCTGGACAGGGGGAGGGAGATACGCAGTATTTT. Residues: CASSSGQGEGDTQYF. The variable domain in full, completed from reference TRBV7-2 and TRBJ2-3, reads GAGVSQSPSNKVTEKGKDVELRCDPISGHTALYWYRQSLGQGLEFLIYFQGNSAPDKSGLPSDRFSAERTGGSVSTLTIQRTQQEDSAVYLCASSSGQGEGDTQYFGPGTRLTVL.

This clonotype was observed at least ten times. The chain is built from TRBV6-5 and TRBJ1-2, with a tentative D call TRBD1 (6 bases). Trimming left V 7 bases short and J 3 bases short, with 15 bases between. This CDR3 spans 14 amino acids. Germline V gene data show CDR1 as MNHEY and CDR2 as SVGAGI. CDR3 in amino acids: CASTRGGPDYGYTF. The CDR3 nucleotides read TGTGCCAGCACTAGAGGGGGTCCCGACTATGGCTACACCTTC.

This clonotype has more than one count but fewer than ten. The gene calls are TRBV5-1 and TRBJ2-1; D is uncertain. The CDR3 is 16 residues long. Looked up from germline, CDR1 is SGHRS and CDR2 is YFSETQ. The ends were cut back, 5 bases at V and 0 bases at J, with 15 bases in the middle. This CDR3 is CASRSLSFGSYNEQFF. DNA of the CDR3: TGCGCCAGCAGGAGCTTAAGTTTCGGCTCCTACAATGAGCAGTTCTTC. The full variable domain, in which reference TRBV5-1 and TRBJ2-1 provide the parts outside the CDR3, is KAGVTQTPRYLIKTRGQQVTLSCSPISGHRSVSWYQQTPGQGLQFLFEYFSETQRNKGNFPGRFSGRQFSNSRSEMNVSTLELGDSALYLCASRSLSFGSYNEQFFGPGTRLTVL.

The V call is TRBV3-1, the J call TRBJ2-1; possibly TRBD2 for D (5 bases). CDR1 is LGHDT, CDR2 YNNKEL, per germline (reference sequence). The CDR3 sequence is 16 residues long. V lost 4 bases to trimming and J lost 4 bases, with 17 bases between them. In DNA, the CDR3 is TGTGCCAGCAGCCCCTACTGGTTGGGAGATTACAATGAGCAGTTCTTC. It is translated as CASSPYWLGDYNEQFF.

This chain connects TRBV20-1 to TRBJ2-5, with D perhaps given as TRBD1 or TRBD2 (5 bases each). V was clipped by 3 bases and J by 2 bases, with 16 bases between them. CDR1 is DFQATT, CDR2 SNEGSKA, per germline (reference sequence). The CDR3 extends over 15 amino acids. For the CDR3, the DNA is TGCAGTGCTAGTGGGATTTGGGGGAGTCAAGAGACCCAGTACTTC. Protein: CSASGIWGSQETQYF.

This clonotype has a count of ten or more. The J gene is TRBJ2-1, the V gene TRBV2; D call uncertain. Germline V gene lookup returns CDR1 SNHLY and CDR2 FYNNEI. The V and J ends lost 6 bases and 0 bases respectively, with 6 bases between them. The CDR3 is made up of 13 amino acids. Written as DNA, the CDR3 is TGTGCCAGCAGGGCTTCCTCCTACAATGAGCAGTTCTTC. It yields the protein CASRASSYNEQFF. Combining the CDR3 with reference TRBV2 and TRBJ2-1 gives the whole variable domain EPEVTQTPSHQVTQMGQEVILRCVPISNHLYFYWYRQILGQKVEFLVSFYNNEISEKSEIFDDQFSVERPDGSNFTLKIRSTKLEDSAMYFCASRASSYNEQFFGPGTRLTVL.

In the case of this clonotype: This may arise from a read error, as a much more abundant clone is one base away. The V call is TRBV29-1, the J call TRBJ2-2; TRBD2 aligns across 8 bases. CDR1 is SQVTM, CDR2 ANQGSEA, per germline. This CDR3 has 15 amino acids. The J segment lost 3 bases and the V segment lost 5 bases, leaving 8 bases of the junction unmatched. The CDR3 loop is CSVRGYSGDTGELFF. Written as DNA, the CDR3 is TGCAGCGTTAGGGGGTATAGCGGGGACACCGGGGAGCTGTTTTTT.

This clonotype has at least ten counts. The genes are TRBV28 and TRBJ1-5; tentatively, D is TRBD1 (6 bases). Trimming stripped 1 base from V and 3 bases from J, with 10 bases between. Germline V gene lookup returns CDR1 MDHEN and CDR2 SYDVKM. There are 15 residues in the CDR3. The CDR3 spells CASSLLGGFNQPQHF. DNA of the CDR3: TGTGCCAGCAGTTTATTGGGGGGCTTCAATCAGCCCCAGCATTTT.

This clonotype was found many times. V gene TRBV5-1 combines with J gene TRBJ2-7; D gene ambiguous. The CDR3 sequence is 15 residues long. Germline assignment: CDR1 SGHRS and CDR2 YFSETQ. The ends were cut back, 0 bases at V and 3 bases at J, with 13 bases in the middle. The CDR3 nucleotides read TGCGCCAGCAGCTTGGACCCGGGCCACTACTACGAGCAGTACTTC. Translating it yields CASSLDPGHYYEQYF. The full variable domain, in which reference TRBV5-1 and TRBJ2-7 provide the parts outside the CDR3, is KAGVTQTPRYLIKTRGQQVTLSCSPISGHRSVSWYQQTPGQGLQFLFEYFSETQRNKGNFPGRFSGRQFSNSRSEMNVSTLELGDSALYLCASSLDPGHYYEQYFGPGTRLTVT.

Ten or more counts support this clonotype. The chain joins TRBV7-9 to TRBJ1-3; possibly TRBD1 for D (5 bases). V dropped 4 bases and J dropped 1 base, with 14 bases sitting between them. The CDR3 length is 16 residues. Germline V gene sequence: CDR1 SEHNR, CDR2 FQNEAQ (reference sequence). CDR3 protein: CASSSLLGLSGNTIYF. CDR3 in DNA: TGTGCCAGCAGCTCCCTCCTGGGACTTTCTGGAAACACCATATATTTT.

The CDR3 nucleotides read TGTGCCAGCAGTTCCCAGGGAGAGCAGTACTTC. Translating gives CASSSQGEQYF. J is TRBJ2-7 and V is TRBV12-3 or TRBV12-4, with D possibly being TRBD1 (5 bases). CDR3 length equals 11 residues. Trimming shortened V by 4 bases and J by 7 bases, and 8 bases separated the two germline ends.